The rows below give T cell receptor beta chains drawn from one sample of a study of cytomegalovirus exposure and HLA in healthy donors. The method was immunoSEQ multiplex PCR; TCRdb's version includes in-frame clones alone and lacks a portion of them. The sample records approximately 190,000 clones, about 80% being singletons. The sequencing input was PBMCs. Receptor source: a woman between 18 and 29 years old in good health and CMV-seropositive. CDR3s leave out the opening cysteine and the closing phenylalanine or tryptophan. The D gene is left open where the match is weak. Clone size is given for some rows only: seen once, a few or many times, or a class if the clone is expanded.

v_gene	d_gene	abundance	j_gene	CDR3aa
TRBV4-3	TRBD1	.	TRBJ2-4	ASSQDLVGTGRRVAKNSQY
TRBV2	.	.	TRBJ1-3	ASSEARSGGNTIY
TRBV4-1	.	.	TRBJ1-2	ASSQEFQGYGYT
TRBV10-1	TRBD2	.	TRBJ2-1	ASSDLGLAGGNEQF
TRBV18	.	.	TRBJ2-7	ASSLVDGGYEQY
TRBV5-1	TRBD1	.	TRBJ1-1	ASSGGGGTEAF
TRBV4-1	TRBD2	few	TRBJ2-5	ASSQAASGGTGQETQY
TRBV28	TRBD2	once	TRBJ2-5	ATSGLQLRETQY
TRBV11-2	TRBD2	.	TRBJ2-1	ASSLLAGGIYNEQF
TRBV5-1	TRBD2	.	TRBJ2-1	ASSLAGGGVNEQF
TRBV12-2	.	.	TRBJ2-1	ASRFIRGRRNEQF
TRBV7-3	.	.	TRBJ1-2	ASSLTGYGYT
TRBV9	TRBD1	few	TRBJ1-2	ASSAQTGTGLGYT
TRBV29-1	.	once	TRBJ1-2	SVGGREADYGYT
TRBV7-8	.	.	TRBJ2-1	ASSSLAGVPYNEQF
TRBV6-5	.	.	TRBJ1-1	ASSYSGGMNTEAF
TRBV29-1	.	.	TRBJ1-4	SVGPPGATNEKLF
TRBV11-3	.	.	TRBJ1-2	ASSLGVARVYGYT
TRBV11-2	.	few	TRBJ2-3	ASSALTGGQDTQY
TRBV2	.	.	TRBJ2-5	ASTQTAETQY
TRBV7-6	.	few	TRBJ2-5	ASSLNRVGETQY
TRBV6-5	TRBD1	.	TRBJ1-4	ASSYLGTGEEKLF
TRBV14	TRBD1	few	TRBJ2-1	ASSLYFRDRGGNEQF
TRBV9	TRBD1	.	TRBJ2-6	ASSAETGPGANVLT
TRBV11-2	TRBD2	few	TRBJ2-7	ASSLRGSLMEQY
TRBV21-1	.	.	TRBJ1-6	ATPGPRRHGDSPLH
TRBV6-1	.	.	TRBJ2-3	ASGRTVTDTQY
TRBV2	TRBD2	.	TRBJ2-2	ASGGGASTGELF
TRBV30	.	.	TRBJ1-5	AWSQGRPQH
TRBV2	TRBD1	.	TRBJ1-2	ASSEARTGQHYGYT
TRBV5-6	TRBD1	.	TRBJ2-3	ASSFLSSDREVP
TRBV11-3	.	.	TRBJ2-1	AGSVNLYNEQF
TRBV2	TRBD2	.	TRBJ2-1	ASSELAGGNEQF
TRBV28	TRBD1	once	TRBJ1-6	ASIPGQALSPLH
TRBV7-9	.	once	TRBJ1-1	ASSLSSTTLGEAF
TRBV5-1	.	few	TRBJ1-4	ASSPRLGSWDEKLF
TRBV5-4	.	few	TRBJ1-1	ASSLGPGGETEAF
TRBV5-1	TRBD2	few	TRBJ2-7	ASSLVLSGGSYEQY
TRBV5-4	.	.	TRBJ2-2	ASSSYRGLNTGELF
TRBV7-2	.	.	TRBJ1-2	ASSLDRYGYT
TRBV6-6	.	.	TRBJ1-3	ASRTRSSGNTIY